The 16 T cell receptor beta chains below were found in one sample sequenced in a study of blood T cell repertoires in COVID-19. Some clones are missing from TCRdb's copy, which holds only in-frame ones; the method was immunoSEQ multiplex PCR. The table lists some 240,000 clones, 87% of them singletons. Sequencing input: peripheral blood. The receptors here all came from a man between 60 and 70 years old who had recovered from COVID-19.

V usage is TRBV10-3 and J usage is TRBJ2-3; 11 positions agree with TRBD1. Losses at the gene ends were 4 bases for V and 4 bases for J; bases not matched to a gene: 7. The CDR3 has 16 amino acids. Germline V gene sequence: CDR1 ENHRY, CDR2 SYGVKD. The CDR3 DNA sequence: TGTGCCATCAGTGTCGTCCTGGGACAGGGGGCAGATACGCAGTATTTT. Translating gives CAISVVLGQGADTQYF.

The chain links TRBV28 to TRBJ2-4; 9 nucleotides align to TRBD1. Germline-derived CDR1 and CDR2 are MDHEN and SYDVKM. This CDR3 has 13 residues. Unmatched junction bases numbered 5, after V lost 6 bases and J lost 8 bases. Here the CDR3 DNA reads TGTGCCAGCAGAAGACAGGGGGGGGACATTCAGTACTTC. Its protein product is CASRRQGGDIQYF.

For the CDR3, the DNA is TGCGCCAGCAGCAGTGGACAGAGTTTGAACTACGAGCAGTACTTC. Protein product: CASSSGQSLNYEQYF. This chain connects TRBV5-1 to TRBJ2-7; the D gene is possibly TRBD1 (6 bases). Germline V gives CDR1 SGHRS, CDR2 YFSETQ. The CDR3 runs 15 residues. The V end lost 4 bases, the J end lost 3 bases, and 17 bases lay between the germline ends.

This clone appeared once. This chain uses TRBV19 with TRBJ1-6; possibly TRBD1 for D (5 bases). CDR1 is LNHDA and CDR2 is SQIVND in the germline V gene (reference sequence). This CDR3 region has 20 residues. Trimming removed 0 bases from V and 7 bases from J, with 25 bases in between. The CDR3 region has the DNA TGTGCCAGTAGTATAGATCTTGGGGCTCCGACCCCCAAGGGGAATTCACCCCTCCACTTT. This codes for CASSIDLGAPTPKGNSPLHF.

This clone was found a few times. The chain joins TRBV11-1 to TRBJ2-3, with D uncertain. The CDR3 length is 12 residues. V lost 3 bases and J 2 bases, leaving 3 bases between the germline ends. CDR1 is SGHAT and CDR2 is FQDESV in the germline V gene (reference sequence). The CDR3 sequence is CASSFSTDTQYF. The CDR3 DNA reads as TGTGCCAGCAGCTTCTCCACAGATACGCAGTATTTT.

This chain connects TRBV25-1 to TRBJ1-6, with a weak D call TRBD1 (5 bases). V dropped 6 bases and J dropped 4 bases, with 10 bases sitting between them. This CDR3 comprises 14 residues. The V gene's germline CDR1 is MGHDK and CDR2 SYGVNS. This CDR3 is CASRRRQYNSPLHF. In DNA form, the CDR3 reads TGTGCCAGCAGAAGACGACAGTATAATTCACCCCTCCACTTT.

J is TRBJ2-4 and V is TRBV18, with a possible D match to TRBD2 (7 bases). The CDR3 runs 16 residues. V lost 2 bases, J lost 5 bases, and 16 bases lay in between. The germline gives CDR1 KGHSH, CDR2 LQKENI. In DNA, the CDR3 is TGTGCCAGCTCACCAGTCGGGGGGCCTCGAGAAAACATTCAGTACTTC. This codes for CASSPVGGPRENIQYF.

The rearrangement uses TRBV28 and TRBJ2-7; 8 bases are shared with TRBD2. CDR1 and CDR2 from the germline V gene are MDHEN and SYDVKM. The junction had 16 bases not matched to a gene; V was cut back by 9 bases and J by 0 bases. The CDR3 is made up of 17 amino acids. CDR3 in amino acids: CARVGPGGGSFSYEQYF. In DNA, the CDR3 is TGTGCCAGAGTTGGACCGGGCGGGGGGTCGTTCTCCTACGAGCAGTACTTC.

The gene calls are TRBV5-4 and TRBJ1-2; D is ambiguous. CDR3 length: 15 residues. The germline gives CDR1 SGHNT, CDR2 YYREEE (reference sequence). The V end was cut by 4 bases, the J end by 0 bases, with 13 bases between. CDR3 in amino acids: CASSNRRASNYGYTF. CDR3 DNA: TGTGCCAGCAGCAACCGGAGGGCCTCTAACTATGGCTACACCTTC.

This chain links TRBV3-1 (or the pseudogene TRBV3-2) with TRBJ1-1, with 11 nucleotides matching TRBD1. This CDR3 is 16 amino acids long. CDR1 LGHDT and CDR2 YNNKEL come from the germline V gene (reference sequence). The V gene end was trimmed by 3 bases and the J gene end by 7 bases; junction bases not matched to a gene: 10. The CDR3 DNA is TGTGCCAGCAGCCAGTATGGGGGACAGGGGGGTTATGAAGCTTTCTTT. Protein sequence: CASSQYGGQGGYEAFF.

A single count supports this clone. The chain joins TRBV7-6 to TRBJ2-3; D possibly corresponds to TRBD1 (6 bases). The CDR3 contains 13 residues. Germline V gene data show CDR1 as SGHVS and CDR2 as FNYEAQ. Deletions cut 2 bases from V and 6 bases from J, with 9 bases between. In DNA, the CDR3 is TGTGCCAGCAGCTTACTGGGGGCGGATACGCAGTATTTT. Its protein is CASSLLGADTQYF.

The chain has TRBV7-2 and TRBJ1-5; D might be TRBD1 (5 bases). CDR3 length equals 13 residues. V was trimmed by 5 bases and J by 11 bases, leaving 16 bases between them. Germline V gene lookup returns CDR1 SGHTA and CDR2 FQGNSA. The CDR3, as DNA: TGTGCCAGCAGCCTCCACCGGGGGATGGCCCAGCATTTT. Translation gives CASSLHRGMAQHF.

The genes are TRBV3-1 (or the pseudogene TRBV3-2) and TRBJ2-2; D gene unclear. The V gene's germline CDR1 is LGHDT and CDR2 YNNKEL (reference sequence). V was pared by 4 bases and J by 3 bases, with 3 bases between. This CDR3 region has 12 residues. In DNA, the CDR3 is TGTGCCAGCAGCCCCGACACCGGGGAGCTGTTTTTT. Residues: CASSPDTGELFF.

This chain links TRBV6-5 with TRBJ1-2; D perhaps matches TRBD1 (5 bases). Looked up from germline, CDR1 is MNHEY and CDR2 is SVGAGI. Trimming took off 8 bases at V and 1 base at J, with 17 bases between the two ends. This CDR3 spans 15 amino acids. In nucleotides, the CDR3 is TGTGCCAGCCGCGGCAGGGCCTTGATTAACTATGGCTACACCTTC. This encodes CASRGRALINYGYTF.

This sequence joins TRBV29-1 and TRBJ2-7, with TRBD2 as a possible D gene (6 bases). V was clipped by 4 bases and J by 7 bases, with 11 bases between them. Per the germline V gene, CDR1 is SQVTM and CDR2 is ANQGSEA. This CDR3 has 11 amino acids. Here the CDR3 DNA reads TGCAGCGTTGCGGGGGAGAAGGAGCAGTACGTC. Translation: CSVAGEKEQYV.

The CDR3 is CASSLRGGETQYF. Here the CDR3 DNA reads TGTGCCAGCAGCTTAAGGGGAGGGGAGACCCAGTACTTC. The chain recombines TRBV5-8 with TRBJ2-5; 7 nucleotides match TRBD2. Looked up from germline, CDR1 is SGHTS and CDR2 is YDEGEE. Trimming removed 2 bases from V and 5 bases from J; junction bases left unmatched: 3. The CDR3 runs to 13 residues.